This entry is about one TCR beta chain. These data originate in a study of blood T cell repertoires in COVID-19. Authors' processing steps: Reference gene primers were amplified, and this amplification served to estimate nucleated cell counts. Measured with immunoSEQ multiplex PCR; TCRdb has only the in-frame clones, and not every one. The D gene and trimming were derived from the DNA, and the V and J assignments and clone size from that table. The table has around 150,000 clones, 85% to 90% seen once; the top ten hold roughly 4%. The clonotype originates from a woman in her thirties or forties with acute or convalescent COVID-19. Sequencing was performed on peripheral blood.

CDR3: CASSSDRVNTEAFF. Written as DNA, the CDR3 is TGTGCCAGCAGCTCCGACAGGGTGAACACTGAAGCTTTCTTT. The chain recombines TRBV7-9 with TRBJ1-1, with 7 positions matching TRBD1. Germline V gives CDR1 SEHNR, CDR2 FQNEAQ (reference sequence). Germline trimming cut 4 bases from V and 0 bases from J; bases unmatched to any gene: 2. The CDR3 runs 14 residues.